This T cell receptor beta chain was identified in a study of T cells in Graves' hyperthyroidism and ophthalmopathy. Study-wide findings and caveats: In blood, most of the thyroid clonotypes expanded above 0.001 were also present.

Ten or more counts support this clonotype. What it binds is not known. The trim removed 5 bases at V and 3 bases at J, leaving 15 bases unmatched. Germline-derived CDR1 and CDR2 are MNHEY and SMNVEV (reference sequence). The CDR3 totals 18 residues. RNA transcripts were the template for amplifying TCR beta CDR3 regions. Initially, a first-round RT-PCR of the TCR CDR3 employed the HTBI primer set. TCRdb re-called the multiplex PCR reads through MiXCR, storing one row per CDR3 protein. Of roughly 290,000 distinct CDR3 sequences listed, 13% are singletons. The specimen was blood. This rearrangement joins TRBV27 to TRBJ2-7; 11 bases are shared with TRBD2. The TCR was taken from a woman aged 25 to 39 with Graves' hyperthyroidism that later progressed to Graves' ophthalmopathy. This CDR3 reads CASSPTTSGKKPFYEQYF. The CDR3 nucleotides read TGTGCCAGCAGTCCGACGACTAGCGGGAAAAAACCGTTCTACGAGCAGTACTTC.